Shown below are 21 T cell receptor beta chains from a single sample sequenced in a study of T-cell reconstitution after alpha-beta-depleted transplantation in children. Preparation of the TCRbeta library used unique molecular identifiers. TCRdb analysed the PCR reads with MiXCR anew, one entry per CDR3 protein. The table shows approximately 630,000 distinct CDR3 sequences, with around 13% occurring only once. The sample was PBMCs, taken before TCRalphabeta/CD19-depleted stem cell transplant. These receptor sequences come from a girl aged 2 to 9 with congenital amegakaryocytic thrombocytopenia, due to receive a stem cell transplant.

The J gene is TRBJ2-7, the V gene TRBV29-1; D possibly corresponds to TRBD2 (6 bases). This CDR3 contains 13 residues. Germline V gene sequence: CDR1 SQVTM, CDR2 ANQGSEA. V dropped 7 bases and J dropped 4 bases, with 17 bases sitting between them. This CDR3 reads CSGGDPGRYEQYF. The CDR3 nucleotides are TGCAGCGGGGGGGATCCCGGCAGATACGAGCAGTACTTC.

The chain recombines TRBV9 with TRBJ2-1, with TRBD2 matching over 11 bases. J was trimmed by 12 bases and V by 4 bases; bases with no gene match: 15. The length of the CDR3 is 16 residues. Germline CDR1 SGDLS, CDR2 YYNGEE. The CDR3 DNA sequence: TGTGCCAGCAGCCCGGGACGATTAGCGGGAGGGCCATGGCAGTTCTTC. Translating it yields CASSPGRLAGGPWQFF.

In this sample, this clonotype turned up a few times. The rearrangement uses TRBV20-1 and TRBJ1-4, with D uncertain. Trimming left V 6 bases short and J 2 bases short, with 13 bases between. The CDR3 spans 14 residues. CDR1 and CDR2 from the germline V gene are DFQATT and SNEGSKA (reference sequence). The CDR3 here is CSAGSAATNEKLFF. CDR3 sequence (DNA): TGCAGTGCCGGGTCGGCAGCCACTAATGAAAAACTGTTTTTT.

There are many counts of this clonotype. The V gene is TRBV12-3 or TRBV12-4, the J gene TRBJ1-2; D unresolved. The CDR3 consists of 11 residues. Trimming left V 3 bases short and J 8 bases short, with 7 bases between. The CDR3 sequence: CASSLRLGYTF. CDR3 sequence (DNA): TGTGCCAGCAGTTTGCGTCTAGGCTACACCTTC.

The gene calls are TRBV5-1 and TRBJ2-7; 9 bases are a match to TRBD1. Per germline, CDR1 SGHRS and CDR2 YFSETQ. Germline trimming cut 1 base from V and 1 base from J; bases unmatched to any gene: 3. The CDR3 runs 15 residues. The CDR3 sequence: CASSLWGTGSYEQYF. CDR3 bases: TGCGCCAGCAGCTTGTGGGGGACAGGGTCCTACGAGCAGTACTTC.

This clonotype turned up a few times. This chain connects TRBV9 to TRBJ2-1, with TRBD2 identical over 8 bases. The CDR3 runs 20 residues. V trimming: 0 bases; J trimming: 6 bases; junction bases outside the gene matches: 20. Germline lookup yields CDR1 SGDLS and CDR2 YYNGEE. The CDR3 bases are TGTGCCAGCAGCGTAGGATATGCGGGATACCTAGCGGGTTCTGGCAATGAGCAGTTCTTC. It is translated as CASSVGYAGYLAGSGNEQFF.

This clonotype was counted at least ten times. The rearrangement links TRBV6-5 to TRBJ2-3, with 8 nucleotides matching TRBD2. The CDR3 covers 16 residues. The junction had 7 bases not matched to a gene; V was cut back by 4 bases and J by 1 base. CDR1 MNHEY and CDR2 SVGAGI come from the germline V gene. CDR3 sequence: CASSSGLARGTDTQYF. In DNA, the CDR3 is TGTGCCAGCAGTTCCGGACTAGCCAGGGGCACAGATACGCAGTATTTT.

This clonotype has more than one count but fewer than ten. The V call is TRBV18, the J call TRBJ1-2, with a tentative D call TRBD1 (5 bases). V shed 2 bases and J shed 2 bases, with 9 bases lying between them. The CDR3 extends over 14 amino acids. Germline CDR1 and CDR2: KGHSH and LQKENI. CDR3 protein: CASSPGGRNYGYTF. CDR3 nucleotide sequence: TGTGCCAGCTCACCAGGGGGAAGGAACTATGGCTACACCTTC.

In this sample, this clonotype turned up many times. The chain combines TRBV9 with TRBJ2-5; 11 nucleotides agree with TRBD2. J gave up 3 bases and V 5 bases, and 6 bases lay outside the gene matches. This CDR3 has 15 amino acids. In germline, CDR1 is SGDLS, CDR2 YYNGEE. CDR3 loop: CASSVLAGEEETQYF. The CDR3 coding sequence is TGTGCCAGCAGTGTACTAGCGGGAGAGGAAGAGACCCAGTACTTC.

This chain connects TRBV11-2 to TRBJ2-7, with D unclear. Germline V gene sequence: CDR1 SGHAT, CDR2 FQNNGV. This CDR3 contains 13 residues. V was shortened by 7 bases and J by 3 bases, with 13 bases between the two germline ends. CDR3 nucleotides: TGTGCCAGCACCCCTGAGACAATCTACGAGCAGTACTTC. The encoded protein is CASTPETIYEQYF.

Many counts were recorded for this clonotype. The rearrangement joins TRBV11-2 to TRBJ2-7, with no clear D. The V gene's germline CDR1 is SGHAT and CDR2 FQNNGV. The CDR3 is made up of 12 amino acids. Trimming cost V 5 bases and J 5 bases, with 10 bases left between them. CDR3 DNA sequence: TGTGCCAGCAGCCTCCAAAGGGACGAGCAGTACTTC. This codes for CASSLQRDEQYF.

The rearrangement links TRBV18 to TRBJ2-1; no clear D. This CDR3 is built from 15 residues. Germline V lookup: CDR1 KGHSH, CDR2 LQKENI. V dropped 2 bases and J dropped 10 bases, with 18 bases sitting between them. The DNA for the CDR3 is TGTGCCAGCTCACCAAGGCTCGGGCCTTTAGGAGAGCAGTTCTTC. Translated, it gives CASSPRLGPLGEQFF.

This clonotype was picked up a small number of times. The rearrangement uses TRBV5-1 and TRBJ2-1; the D gene is possibly TRBD2 (6 bases). The CDR3 is 19 amino acids. V dropped 0 bases and J dropped 0 bases, with 19 bases sitting between them. The V gene's germline CDR1 is SGHRS and CDR2 YFSETQ. The CDR3 reads CASSLVGGSILYSYNEQFF. The CDR3 DNA follows: TGCGCCAGCAGCTTGGTGGGGGGATCAATTCTGTACTCCTACAATGAGCAGTTCTTC.

This clonotype showed up just a few times. This chain connects TRBV12-3 or TRBV12-4 to TRBJ2-7, with 11 bases that match TRBD1. J lost 2 bases, V lost 6 bases, and 6 bases had no gene match. The CDR3 extends over 15 amino acids. CDR3 in amino acids: CASSPGQGATYEQYF. CDR3 nucleotide sequence: TGTGCCAGCAGCCCAGGACAGGGGGCTACCTACGAGCAGTACTTC.

In its sample, this clonotype was seen a few times. V gene TRBV7-2 combines with J gene TRBJ2-1; no firm D call. CDR3 length equals 14 residues. CDR1 and CDR2 from the germline V gene are SGHTA and FQGNSA. V was pared by 2 bases and J by 8 bases, with 13 bases between. The CDR3 nucleotides are TGTGCCAGCAGCTTATCCCCCAGACCCGATGAGCAGTTCTTC. This encodes CASSLSPRPDEQFF. The complete variable domain, with remaining parts taken from reference TRBV7-2 and TRBJ2-1, reads GAGVSQSPSNKVTEKGKDVELRCDPISGHTALYWYRQSLGQGLEFLIYFQGNSAPDKSGLPSDRFSAERTGGSVSTLTIQRTQQEDSAVYLCASSLSPRPDEQFFGPGTRLTVL.

The chain is built from TRBV19 and TRBJ2-1; TRBD2 aligns across 15 bases. V dropped 2 bases and J dropped 6; count of bases not matched to a gene: 5. The CDR3 is 17 residues long. CDR1 and CDR2 from the germline V gene are LNHDA and SQIVND (reference sequence). The CDR3 region is CASSIPEGLAGGNEQFF. In DNA, the CDR3 is TGTGCCAGTAGTATACCAGAGGGACTAGCGGGAGGCAATGAGCAGTTCTTC.

This clonotype was picked up many times. The gene calls are TRBV12-3 or TRBV12-4 and TRBJ2-1; tentative D call: TRBD2 (6 bases). This CDR3 has 12 amino acids. Trimming cost V 5 bases and J 13 bases, with 15 bases left between them. The CDR3 DNA is TGTGCCAGCAGTCCCCGGGAGAATCGACAGTTCTTC. Its protein product is CASSPRENRQFF.

Ten or more counts support this clonotype. The chain combines TRBV6-5 with TRBJ1-1; the D gene is possibly TRBD1 (5 bases). V dropped 3 bases and J dropped 4 bases, with 12 bases sitting between them. This CDR3 is built from 14 residues. Per germline, CDR1 MNHEY and CDR2 SVGAGI. Written as DNA, the CDR3 is TGTGCCAGCAGTTATGACGGGGCCGGCACTGAAGCTTTCTTT. Translated, it gives CASSYDGAGTEAFF.

This clonotype was counted a few times. The chain combines TRBV5-6 with TRBJ2-4; TRBD1 might be the D (5 bases). Germline V gives CDR1 SGHDT, CDR2 YYEEEE. Trimming took off 1 base at V and 5 bases at J, with 10 bases between the two ends. This CDR3 region has 14 residues. CDR3 DNA: TGTGCCAGCAGCTTGACAGGCCGGGAAAACATTCAGTACTTC. Its protein product is CASSLTGRENIQYF.

This clonotype was seen ten or more times. This chain connects TRBV20-1 to TRBJ1-5; TRBD1 might be the D (6 bases). Germline-derived CDR1 and CDR2 are DFQATT and SNEGSKA (reference sequence). The CDR3 contains 15 residues. V gave up 4 bases and J gave up 1 base, with 14 bases separating them. For the CDR3, the DNA is TGCAGTGCTACGAGGGGGGTTTGGAGCAATCAGCCCCAGCATTTT. Residues: CSATRGVWSNQPQHF.

The table lists this clonotype with many counts. At one of its ends the junction is not consistent with the germline gene, which may arise from a read error. The chain joins TRBV12-3 or TRBV12-4 to TRBJ1-2; D call uncertain. The CDR3 spans 13 residues. CDR3 residues: CASSLGTVYGYTF. The CDR3 bases are TGTGCCAGCAGCTTAGGCACAGTCTATGGCTACACCTTC.